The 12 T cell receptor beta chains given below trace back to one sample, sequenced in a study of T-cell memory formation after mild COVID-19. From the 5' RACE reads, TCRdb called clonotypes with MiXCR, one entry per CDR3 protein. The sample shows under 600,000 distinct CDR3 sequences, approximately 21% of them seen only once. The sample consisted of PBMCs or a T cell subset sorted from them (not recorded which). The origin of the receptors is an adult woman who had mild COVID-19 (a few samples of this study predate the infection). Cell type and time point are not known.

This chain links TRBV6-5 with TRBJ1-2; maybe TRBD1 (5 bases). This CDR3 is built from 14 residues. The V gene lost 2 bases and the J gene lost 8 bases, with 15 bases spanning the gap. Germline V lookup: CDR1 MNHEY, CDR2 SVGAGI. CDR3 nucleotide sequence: TGTGCCAGCAGTTACGTCGACAGCCTGGGCGGCTACACCTTC. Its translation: CASSYVDSLGGYTF.

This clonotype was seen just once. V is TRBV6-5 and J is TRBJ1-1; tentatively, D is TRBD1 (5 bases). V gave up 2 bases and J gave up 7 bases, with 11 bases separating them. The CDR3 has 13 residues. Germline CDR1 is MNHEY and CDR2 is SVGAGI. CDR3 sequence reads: CASSYPAGGEAFF. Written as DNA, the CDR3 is TGTGCCAGCAGTTACCCGGCGGGGGGTGAAGCTTTCTTT.

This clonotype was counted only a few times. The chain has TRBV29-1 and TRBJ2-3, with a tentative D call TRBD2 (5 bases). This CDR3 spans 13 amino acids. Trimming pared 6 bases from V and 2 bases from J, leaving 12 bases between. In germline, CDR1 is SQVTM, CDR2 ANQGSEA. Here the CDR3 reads CSVSTIYTDTQYF. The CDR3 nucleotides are TGCAGCGTATCGACTATCTACACAGATACGCAGTATTTT.

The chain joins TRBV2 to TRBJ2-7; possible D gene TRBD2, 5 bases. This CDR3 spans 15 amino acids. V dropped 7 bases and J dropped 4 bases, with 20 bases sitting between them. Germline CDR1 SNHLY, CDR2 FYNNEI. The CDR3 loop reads CASINEYYGVYEQYF. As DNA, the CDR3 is TGTGCCAGCATTAACGAATACTACGGGGTTTACGAGCAGTACTTC.

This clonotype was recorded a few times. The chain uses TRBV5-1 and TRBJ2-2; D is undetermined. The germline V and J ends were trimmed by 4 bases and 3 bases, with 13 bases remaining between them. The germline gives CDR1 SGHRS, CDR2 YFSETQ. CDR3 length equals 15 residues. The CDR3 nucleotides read TGCGCCAGCAGCCCATCGGCACTGCACACCGGGGAGCTGTTTTTT. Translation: CASSPSALHTGELFF.

CDR3 sequence (DNA): TGTGCCACCTCAGACTCTTCCTATCAGCCCCAGCATTTT. Amino acids: CATSDSSYQPQHF. This chain links TRBV12-3 or TRBV12-4 with TRBJ1-5; D remains unclear. The V gene lost 10 bases and the J gene lost 5 bases, with 15 bases spanning the gap. This CDR3 comprises 13 residues.

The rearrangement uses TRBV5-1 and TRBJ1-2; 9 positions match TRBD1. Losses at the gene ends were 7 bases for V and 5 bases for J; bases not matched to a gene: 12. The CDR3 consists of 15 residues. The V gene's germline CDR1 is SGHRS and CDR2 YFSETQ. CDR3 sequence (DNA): TGCGCCAGCGATGTGGGACAGGGCCGAACGTATGGCTACACCTTC. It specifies CASDVGQGRTYGYTF.

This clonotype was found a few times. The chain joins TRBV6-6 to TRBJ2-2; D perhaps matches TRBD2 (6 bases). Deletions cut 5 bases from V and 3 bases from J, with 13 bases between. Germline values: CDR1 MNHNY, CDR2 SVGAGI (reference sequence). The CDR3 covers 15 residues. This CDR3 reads CASSAWGDHTGELFF. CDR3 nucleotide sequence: TGTGCCAGCAGTGCCTGGGGGGATCACACCGGGGAGCTGTTTTTT.

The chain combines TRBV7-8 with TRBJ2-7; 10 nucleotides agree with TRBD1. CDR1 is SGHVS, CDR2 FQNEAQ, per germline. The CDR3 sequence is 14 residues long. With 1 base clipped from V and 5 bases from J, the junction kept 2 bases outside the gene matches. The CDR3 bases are TGTGCCAGCAGCTTAGGGGACAGGGGAAACGAGCAGTACTTC. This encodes CASSLGDRGNEQYF. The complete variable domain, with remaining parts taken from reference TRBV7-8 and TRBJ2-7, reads GAGVSQSPRYKVAKRGQDVALRCDPISGHVSLFWYQQALGQGPEFLTYFQNEAQLDKSGLPSDRFFAERPEGSVSTLKIQRTQQEDSAVYLCASSLGDRGNEQYFGPGTRLTVT.

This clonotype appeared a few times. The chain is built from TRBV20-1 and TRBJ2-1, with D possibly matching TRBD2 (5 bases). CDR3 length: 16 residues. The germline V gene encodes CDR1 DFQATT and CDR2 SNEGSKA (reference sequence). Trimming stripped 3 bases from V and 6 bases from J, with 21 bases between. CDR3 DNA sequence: TGCAGTGCTAGTAACTATGGTAGCGCGAGCATCAATGAGCAGTTCTTC. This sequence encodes CSASNYGSASINEQFF.

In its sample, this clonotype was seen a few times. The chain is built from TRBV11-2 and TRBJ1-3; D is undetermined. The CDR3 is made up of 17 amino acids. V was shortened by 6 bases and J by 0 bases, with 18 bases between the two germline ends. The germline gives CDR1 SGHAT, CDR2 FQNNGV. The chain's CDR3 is CASSFPPGQSSGNTIYF. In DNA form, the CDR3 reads TGTGCCAGCAGTTTTCCTCCCGGGCAGAGCTCTGGAAACACCATATATTTT.

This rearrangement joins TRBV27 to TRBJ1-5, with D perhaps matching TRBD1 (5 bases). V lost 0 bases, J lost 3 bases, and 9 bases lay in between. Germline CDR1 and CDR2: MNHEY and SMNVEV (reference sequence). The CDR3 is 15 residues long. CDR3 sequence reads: CASSLSGAHNQPQHF. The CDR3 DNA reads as TGTGCCAGCAGTTTATCAGGGGCTCACAATCAGCCCCAGCATTTT.